The present entry profiles one TCR beta chain with its context. Its specificity is not known. The PCR ran on 60 Vbeta and 13 Jbeta primers. Clones were read by immunoSEQ multiplex PCR, and TCRdb kept only the in-frame ones, dropping some. Of under 200,000 clones in the sample, over 75% were seen once. This record belongs to a study of cytomegalovirus exposure and HLA in healthy donors. Notes on the study in general: Testing in vitro showed a few CMV-associated chains specific for CMV antigens.

CDR1 is MNHNY and CDR2 is SVGAGI in the germline V gene (reference sequence). The CDR3 totals 15 residues. Trimming removed 4 bases at V and 7 bases at J, with 18 bases between. The clonotype was recovered from a man in his 60s in good health and CMV-seronegative. This rearrangement joins TRBV6-6 to TRBJ2-3; TRBD2 might be the D (7 bases). Material for sequencing was PBMCs. In nucleotides, the CDR3 is TGTGCCAGCAGTTCCCCTAGCGGAGGGGGAAATACGCAGTATTTT. This encodes CASSSPSGGGNTQYF.